Presented here are 20 T cell receptor beta chains from one specimen sequenced in a study of somatic mutations in cytotoxic T cells in rheumatoid arthritis. Here immunoSEQ multiplex PCR was the method, and the copy in TCRdb shows in-frame clones only, minus some. The sample includes roughly 32,000 clones, approximately 85% seen only once; the top ten take 6.5% to 9%. The sequenced sample was CD8+ T cells sorted from blood. Receptors originate from an adult with rheumatoid arthritis.

CDR3 DNA sequence: TGCGCCAGCAGACAGGGACAGGGAAGGAATCAGCCCCAGCATTTT. Protein: CASRQGQGRNQPQHF. This chain uses TRBV5-1 with TRBJ1-5, with 9 bases aligning to TRBD1. CDR1 is SGHRS and CDR2 is YFSETQ in the germline V gene. The V segment lost 5 bases and the J segment 4 bases; nucleotides outside the gene matches: 7. The CDR3 loop spans 15 amino acids. The variable domain in full, with the rest retrieved from reference TRBV5-1 and TRBJ1-5, is KAGVTQTPRYLIKTRGQQVTLSCSPISGHRSVSWYQQTPGQGLQFLFEYFSETQRNKGNFPGRFSGRQFSNSRSEMNVSTLELGDSALYLCASRQGQGRNQPQHFGDGTRLSIL.

The chain recombines TRBV10-1 with TRBJ2-1; the match to TRBD2 covers 7 bases. The CDR3 consists of 15 residues. From germline, CDR1 is WNHNN and CDR2 SYGVQD (reference sequence). V lost 2 bases, J lost 3 bases, and 4 bases stayed unmatched. The CDR3, as DNA: TGCGCCAGCAGTGAGGGGGGGGTTTTCTACAATGAGCAGTTCTTC. It translates to CASSEGGVFYNEQFF.

V usage is TRBV30 and J usage is TRBJ1-1, with a tentative D call TRBD1 (6 bases). Between the trimmed V and J ends, which lost 7 bases and 0 bases, there was a span of 12 bases. CDR3 length: 13 residues. The V gene's germline CDR1 is GTSNPN and CDR2 SVGIG (reference sequence). The DNA for the CDR3 is TGTGCCTCCCGCGGGGGGCTGAACACTGAAGCTTTCTTT. The encoded protein is CASRGGLNTEAFF. Variable domain in full (rest from reference TRBV30 and TRBJ1-1): SQTIHQWPATLVQPVGSPLSLECTVEGTSNPNLYWYRQAAGRGLQLLFYSVGIGQISSEVPQNLSASRPQDRQFILSSKKLLLSDSGFYLCASRGGLNTEAFFGQGTRLTVV.

To note about this clone: Germline is not matched at one junction end, which may reflect a read error. The V and J genes are TRBV7-6 and TRBJ2-1, with 8 bases fitting TRBD2. The CDR3 is 14 amino acids. The germline gives CDR1 SGHVS, CDR2 FNYEAQ. The CDR3 is CAGSLRGLEREQFF. In nucleotides, the CDR3 is TGTGCCGGCAGCTTACGGGGACTAGAACGTGAGCAGTTCTTC.

The chain has TRBV14 and TRBJ1-5, with no clear D. Germline V lookup: CDR1 SGHDN, CDR2 FVKESK. This CDR3 is built from 14 residues. The V end was cut by 4 bases, the J end by 0 bases, with 7 bases between. CDR3 DNA: TGTGCCAGCAGCCTTGGCGGTAGCAATCAGCCCCAGCATTTT. This encodes CASSLGGSNQPQHF. The complete variable domain, with remaining parts taken from reference TRBV14 and TRBJ1-5, reads EAGVTQFPSHSVIEKGQTVTLRCDPISGHDNLYWYRRVMGKEIKFLLHFVKESKQDESGMPNNRFLAERTGGTYSTLKVQPAELEDSGVYFCASSLGGSNQPQHFGDGTRLSIL.

The rearrangement uses TRBV7-9 and TRBJ1-4, with D tentatively TRBD1 (6 bases). The CDR3 has 15 amino acids. Germline V CDR1 and CDR2: SEHNR, FQNEAQ (reference sequence). Trimming pared 6 bases from V and 0 bases from J, leaving 11 bases between. CDR3 DNA sequence: TGTGCCAGCAGACACGGACAGTCAACTAATGAAAAACTGTTTTTT. Residues: CASRHGQSTNEKLFF.

The chain links TRBV9 to TRBJ2-7; D might be TRBD2 (6 bases). Trimming took 0 bases from V and 0 from J, leaving 10 bases between them. Germline lookup yields CDR1 SGDLS and CDR2 YYNGEE. CDR3 size: 15 residues. CDR3 DNA sequence: TGTGCCAGCAGCGTAGGGGTCGGGAGCTCCTACGAGCAGTACTTC. This gives the protein CASSVGVGSSYEQYF.

V usage is TRBV28 and J usage is TRBJ2-7, with 9 bases identical to TRBD1. CDR3 length: 20 amino acids. The V segment lost 4 bases and the J segment 0 bases; nucleotides outside the gene matches: 19. Germline V lookup: CDR1 MDHEN, CDR2 SYDVKM. Here the CDR3 DNA reads TGTGCCAGCAGTTCCCAGATAGGGACAGGGTCAACTCCCCGCTCCTACGAGCAGTACTTC. It codes for CASSSQIGTGSTPRSYEQYF. The full variable domain, in which reference TRBV28 and TRBJ2-7 provide the parts outside the CDR3, is DVKVTQSSRYLVKRTGEKVFLECVQDMDHENMFWYRQDPGLGLRLIYFSYDVKMKEKGDIPEGYSVSREKKERFSLILESASTNQTSMYLCASSSQIGTGSTPRSYEQYFGPGTRLTVT.

This chain links TRBV28 with TRBJ1-2; D gene unclear. The CDR3 totals 13 residues. From germline, CDR1 is MDHEN and CDR2 SYDVKM. V lost 3 bases, J lost 7 bases, and 12 bases lay in between. The CDR3 nucleotides are TGTGCCAGCAGTTTGGTTGAAGGGCTTGGCTACACCTTC. Encoded protein: CASSLVEGLGYTF.

The CDR3: CASSLGGAEAFF. The CDR3 DNA reads as TGTGCCAGCAGTCTAGGAGGGGCTGAAGCTTTCTTT. V is TRBV27 and J is TRBJ1-1, with a tentative D call TRBD1 (5 bases). Germline CDR1 is MNHEY and CDR2 is SMNVEV (reference sequence). This CDR3 comprises 12 residues. Trimming stripped 5 bases from V and 6 bases from J, with 10 bases between.

The chain has TRBV11-3 and TRBJ2-3; maybe TRBD2 (5 bases). This CDR3 region has 15 residues. CDR1 is SGHNT, CDR2 YENEEA, per germline. Trimming took off 8 bases at V and 1 base at J, with 16 bases between the two ends. The CDR3 bases are TGTGCCAGCTTGGGCGCGGCCGGGGGCACAGATACGCAGTATTTT. Its protein product is CASLGAAGGTDTQYF.

This clone has more than one count but fewer than ten. This chain links TRBV29-1 with TRBJ2-7; 7 bases line up with TRBD1. Germline V lookup: CDR1 SQVTM, CDR2 ANQGSEA. This CDR3 is 13 amino acids long. V lost 6 bases to trimming and J lost 0 bases; unmatched junction nucleotides: 5. CDR3 DNA sequence: TGCAGCGTCGCGACAGGGAGCTCCTACGAGCAGTACTTC. Translation: CSVATGSSYEQYF.

This chain joins TRBV4-1 and TRBJ2-1; TRBD1 might be the D (5 bases). Trimming removed 0 bases from V and 7 bases from J, with 10 bases in between. CDR1 and CDR2 from the germline V gene are MGHRA and YSYEKL. This CDR3 has 14 residues. In DNA form, the CDR3 reads TGCGCCAGCAGCCAAGATGTTAAGGGGAATGAGCAGTTCTTC. Translating it yields CASSQDVKGNEQFF.

This clone came up once. This same CDR3 is encoded by further DNA sequences in the sample. The gene calls are TRBV27 and TRBJ1-1, with D possibly TRBD1 on 5 matching bases. Germline CDR1 reads MNHEY; CDR2 reads SMNVEV (reference sequence). The CDR3 spans 13 residues. Trimming took 3 bases from V and 2 from J, leaving 7 bases between them. DNA for the CDR3: TGTGCCAGCAGTTTTGGGGGTAACACTGAAGCTTTCTTT. Translating gives CASSFGGNTEAFF.

This clone was seen only a few times. The gene calls are TRBV6-1 and TRBJ1-5; D uncertain. The ends were cut back, 4 bases at V and 1 base at J, with 5 bases in the middle. The CDR3 length is 13 residues. Germline V gene lookup returns CDR1 MNHNS and CDR2 SASEGT. The CDR3 is CASSGKSNQPQHF. CDR3 sequence (DNA): TGTGCCAGCAGTGGAAAGAGCAATCAGCCCCAGCATTTT.

This clone was seen more than once but under ten times. The rearrangement joins TRBV5-6 to TRBJ2-7, with D unresolved. The CDR3 is made up of 12 amino acids. Per germline, CDR1 SGHDT and CDR2 YYEEEE. Deletions cut 4 bases from V and 1 base from J, with 6 bases between. CDR3: CASSGRSYEQYF. The DNA for the CDR3 is TGTGCCAGCAGCGGGCGATCCTACGAGCAGTACTTC.

The chain is built from TRBV5-1 and TRBJ1-3, with unresolved D. Trimming left V 1 base short and J 0 bases short, with 14 bases between. The germline V gene has CDR1 SGHRS and CDR2 YFSETQ. The CDR3 totals 17 residues. The CDR3 spells CASSLSGSPTSGNTIYF. The CDR3 DNA reads TGCGCCAGCAGCTTGAGCGGGAGTCCCACCTCTGGAAACACCATATATTTT.

In DNA form, the CDR3 reads TGTGCCAGCAGCCTTCGGGACTACCGACCGGGAGAGCAGTACTTC. As protein: CASSLRDYRPGEQYF. The V and J genes are TRBV11-2 and TRBJ2-7; 7 nucleotides align to TRBD2. Germline V gene lookup returns CDR1 SGHAT and CDR2 FQNNGV. The CDR3 length is 15 residues. The V gene end was trimmed by 5 bases and the J gene end by 7 bases; junction bases not matched to a gene: 14. The full variable domain, in which reference TRBV11-2 and TRBJ2-7 provide the parts outside the CDR3, is EAGVAQSPRYKIIEKRQSVAFWCNPISGHATLYWYQQILGQGPKLLIQFQNNGVVDDSQLPKDRFSAERLKGVDSTLKIQPAKLEDSAVYLCASSLRDYRPGEQYFGPGTRLTVT.

The chain is built from TRBV5-6 and TRBJ2-3, with D maybe TRBD1 (5 bases). V shed 2 bases and J shed 0 bases, with 16 bases lying between them. The germline V gene has CDR1 SGHDT and CDR2 YYEEEE. CDR3 length: 17 residues. The CDR3 DNA reads TGTGCCAGCAGCTTAGGGGTCGCGCCTTCTAGCACAGATACGCAGTATTTT. This gives the protein CASSLGVAPSSTDTQYF. The whole variable domain, filled in from reference TRBV5-6 and TRBJ2-3, reads DAGVTQSPTHLIKTRGQQVTLRCSPKSGHDTVSWYQQALGQGPQFIFQYYEEEERQRGNFPDRFSGHQFPNYSSELNVNALLLGDSALYLCASSLGVAPSSTDTQYFGPGTRLTVL.

This clone was counted between two and nine times. The chain couples TRBV12-5 to TRBJ2-2; possibly TRBD2 for D (5 bases). This CDR3 has 12 residues. V was shortened by 4 bases and J by 6 bases, with 6 bases between the two germline ends. CDR1 and CDR2 (germline): LGHNT, FRNRAP. CDR3 sequence reads: CASGYGAGELFF. The CDR3 DNA follows: TGTGCTAGTGGTTACGGGGCCGGGGAGCTGTTTTTT.